This T cell receptor (beta chain) was captured by sequencing in a study of CD8+ T cells in alopecia areata. Sequencing used cDNA as its template, made by extracting RNA and reverse transcribing it. This table comes from immunoSEQ multiplex PCR, and its TCRdb copy is limited to in-frame clones, with some not included. The sample has under 20,000 clones; 60% to 80% are singletons. Relative to its sample, this clone is medium-sized. Its antigen remains unknown. In alopecia areata patients, both lesional scalp punch biopsies and peripheral blood were collected. Study-wide results and limits: Mice showed clearer TCR sharing than patients did, a gap that was possibly HLA-related.

The TCR originated in a human donor with alopecia areata. This sample comprised skin, obtained at week 0.

The CDR3 loop reads CASSQVNLVSYNEQFF. The CDR3 DNA reads as TGCGCCAGCAGCCAAGTTAATTTGGTATCCTACAATGAGCAGTTCTTC. V usage is TRBV4-1 and J usage is TRBJ2-1, with D hard to call. CDR1 MGHRA and CDR2 YSYEKL come from the germline V gene. This CDR3 is built from 16 residues. V was clipped by 1 base and J by 1 base, with 11 bases between them.